The text below deals with one T cell receptor beta chain. The germline gives CDR1 SGHNT, CDR2 YYREEE (reference sequence). This CDR3 comprises 14 residues. V dropped 1 base and J dropped 3; count of bases not matched to a gene: 2. 60 Vbeta and 13 Jbeta primers were used in PCR. Assay: immunoSEQ multiplex PCR; the TCRdb copy retains only in-frame clones and omits some. The data contain 160,000 or so clones, roughly 80% of them seen just once; the ten biggest clones take up roughly 9%. This record comes from a study of cytomegalovirus exposure and HLA in healthy donors. The chain combines TRBV5-4 with TRBJ1-2; 8 positions match TRBD1. This sequence originates from a man aged 18 to 30 in good health and CMV-seropositive. The sample consisted of PBMCs. The chain's CDR3 is CASSLQGADYGYTF. The CDR3, as DNA: TGTGCCAGCAGCTTGCAGGGGGCCGACTATGGCTACACCTTC.